The entry that follows covers one TCR beta chain sequence. The source of the sample is a study of blood T cell repertoires in COVID-19. The overall study: T cells, B-cell-depleted T cells, or PBMCs provided the cDNA or gDNA that served as material.

The V end lost 7 bases, the J end lost 5 bases, and 20 bases lay between the germline ends. The CDR3 has 15 residues. Germline CDR1 reads LNHDA; CDR2 reads SQIVND (reference sequence). The protocol was immunoSEQ multiplex PCR, while the TCRdb copy is restricted to in-frame clones and leaves out a portion. The data contain 250,000 to 350,000 clones, around 89% of them singletons. The receptor's source is a woman between 18 and 29 years old with acute COVID-19. The sequenced sample was PBMCs or T cells enriched from blood (not recorded which). The chain carries TRBV19 and TRBJ1-2; a weak D match, TRBD1 (6 bases). In nucleotides, the CDR3 is TGTGCCAGTATTAACTCCGGGACAAGCGTTTATGGCTACACCTTC. It encodes CASINSGTSVYGYTF.